One sample yielded the 14 T cell receptor beta chains listed below, sequenced in a study of vaccination effects on CD4 cells after COVID-19. Prior to sequencing, the ViraFEST assay stimulated PBMC with viral peptide pools, which expanded the antigen-specific CD4+ T cells. Following an approximately eleven-day culture, CD4+ T cells were purified. The participants, recipients of two vaccine doses, got either BNT162b2 or mRNA-1273. TCRdb keeps only in-frame clones here, not all; method: immunoSEQ multiplex PCR. The repertoire consists of more than 65,000 clones, with around 81% occurring once and the leading ten covering 1.2%. These receptors have no identified antigens. The sample in question was CD4+ T cells from PBMCs cultured with HCoV-229E spike peptides, obtained after COVID-19 vaccination. Source of these receptors: a human donor who received a COVID-19 vaccine.

This rearrangement joins TRBV5-4 to TRBJ2-2, with unresolved D. The V and J ends lost 3 bases and 8 bases respectively, with 8 bases between them. CDR1 is SGHNT, CDR2 YYREEE, per germline (reference sequence). The CDR3 extends over 12 amino acids. Here the CDR3 reads CASSSEWGELFF. CDR3 nucleotide sequence: TGTGCCAGCAGCTCTGAATGGGGGGAGCTGTTTTTT.

This chain links TRBV30 with TRBJ2-7, with D unresolved. Germline CDR1 and CDR2: GTSNPN and SVGIG (reference sequence). The CDR3 length is 9 residues. V lost 3 bases and J 6 bases, leaving 3 bases between the germline ends. CDR3 bases: TGTGCCTGGAGGTGCGAGCAGTACGTC. Translation gives CAWRCEQYV.

A word on this clone: The sample holds other DNA sequences that translate to the same CDR3. The J gene is TRBJ2-3, the V gene TRBV5-1, with unresolved D. The germline gives CDR1 SGHRS, CDR2 YFSETQ. CDR3 size: 14 residues. V was shortened by 1 base and J by 0 bases, with 6 bases between the two germline ends. The CDR3 bases are TGCGCCAGCAGCTTGCCTGGGAGCACAGATACGCAGTATTTT. It codes for CASSLPGSTDTQYF. Combining the CDR3 with reference TRBV5-1 and TRBJ2-3 gives the whole variable domain KAGVTQTPRYLIKTRGQQVTLSCSPISGHRSVSWYQQTPGQGLQFLFEYFSETQRNKGNFPGRFSGRQFSNSRSEMNVSTLELGDSALYLCASSLPGSTDTQYFGPGTRLTVL.

This rearrangement joins TRBV6-2 or TRBV6-3 to TRBJ1-5; D is undetermined. Germline loops: CDR1 MNHEY, CDR2 SVGEGT. With 2 bases removed from V and 2 bases from J, the gap between germline ends came to 10 bases. The CDR3 extends over 15 amino acids. The CDR3 bases are TGTGCCAGCAGTTACCCGAGTCGGGGCAATCAGCCCCAGCATTTT. This gives the protein CASSYPSRGNQPQHF.

The chain has TRBV4-3 and TRBJ1-2; D is unresolved. The V and J ends lost 0 bases and 2 bases respectively, with 7 bases between them. The germline gives CDR1 LGHNA, CDR2 YSLEER. The CDR3 extends over 14 amino acids. CDR3 residues: CASSQDPPNYGYTF. The CDR3 DNA reads as TGCGCCAGCAGCCAAGATCCCCCCAACTATGGCTACACCTTC.

The chain uses TRBV6-5 and TRBJ1-1; TRBD1 agrees at 9 bases. Looked up from germline, CDR1 is MNHEY and CDR2 is SVGAGI. The CDR3 is made up of 14 amino acids. J lost 4 bases, V lost 6 bases, and 6 bases had no gene match. CDR3 residues: CASRGTGLGTEAFF. DNA of the CDR3: TGTGCCAGCAGAGGGACAGGGTTGGGCACTGAAGCTTTCTTT.

The V gene is TRBV28, the J gene TRBJ2-1; maybe TRBD2 (6 bases). This CDR3 region has 14 residues. With 6 bases removed from V and 4 bases from J, the gap between germline ends came to 13 bases. The V gene's germline CDR1 is MDHEN and CDR2 SYDVKM. The CDR3 sequence: CASRGAGSYNEQFF. The CDR3, as DNA: TGTGCCAGCAGGGGAGCGGGCTCTTACAATGAGCAGTTCTTC.

The chain joins TRBV6-2 or TRBV6-3 to TRBJ2-7, with D hard to call. Germline V gene sequence: CDR1 MNHEY, CDR2 SVGEGT. The CDR3 spans 12 residues. Trimming took off 4 bases at V and 2 bases at J, with 6 bases between the two ends. The chain's CDR3 is CASSSDTYEQYV. For the CDR3, the DNA is TGTGCCAGCAGTTCGGATACCTACGAGCAGTACGTC.

The sample holds a few counts of this clone. The chain links TRBV19 to TRBJ1-5; D is ambiguous. This CDR3 is built from 12 residues. Germline V gene data show CDR1 as LNHDA and CDR2 as SQIVND (reference sequence). The V gene lost 6 bases and the J gene lost 6 bases, with 9 bases spanning the gap. The CDR3 loop reads CASRTDGQPQHF. CDR3 nucleotide sequence: TGTGCCAGTAGAACGGACGGTCAGCCCCAGCATTTT.

The gene calls are TRBV10-1 and TRBJ2-5; D may be TRBD1 or TRBD2 (6 bases each). The V gene's germline CDR1 is WNHNN and CDR2 SYGVQD (reference sequence). The CDR3 runs to 15 residues. V dropped 0 bases and J dropped 3 bases, with 11 bases sitting between them. CDR3 in amino acids: CASSESGGYEETQYF. The DNA of the CDR3 is TGCGCCAGCAGTGAGTCAGGGGGGTACGAAGAGACCCAGTACTTC.

The chain uses TRBV7-8 and TRBJ2-1; 12 bases are shared with TRBD2. Germline values: CDR1 SGHVS, CDR2 FQNEAQ. Trimming took 5 bases from V and 3 from J; bases not matched to a gene: 8. The length of the CDR3 is 17 residues. Here the CDR3 DNA reads TGTGCCAGCAGCCCCGTAGGACTAGCGGGGAACTACAATGAGCAGTTCTTC. Amino acids: CASSPVGLAGNYNEQFF.

There are a few counts of this clone. This chain uses TRBV24-1 with TRBJ2-1; no definite D call. CDR3 length: 15 residues. Trimming stripped 5 bases from V and 6 bases from J, with 16 bases between. Germline values: CDR1 KGHDR, CDR2 SFDVKD. The CDR3: CATSVPLDGSNEQFF. As DNA, the CDR3 is TGTGCCACCAGTGTCCCCCTCGACGGTTCCAATGAGCAGTTCTTC.

V gene TRBV6-1 combines with J gene TRBJ2-5, with D possibly matching TRBD2 (6 bases). The CDR3 has 14 residues. The V end was cut by 0 bases, the J end by 4 bases, with 9 bases between. Germline lookup yields CDR1 MNHNS and CDR2 SASEGT. This CDR3 reads CASSEAWDLETQYF. CDR3 nucleotide sequence: TGTGCCAGCAGTGAAGCATGGGACTTAGAGACCCAGTACTTC.

V gene TRBV10-1 combines with J gene TRBJ2-5; D gene unclear. The CDR3 has 12 residues. Looked up from germline, CDR1 is WNHNN and CDR2 is SYGVQD (reference sequence). Trimming shortened V by 0 bases and J by 9 bases, and 8 bases separated the two germline ends. This CDR3 reads CASSESNLAQYF. DNA of the CDR3: TGCGCCAGCAGTGAGTCCAACCTAGCCCAGTACTTC.